The clone carrying this T cell receptor beta chain was found a few times. The germline gives CDR1 SEHNR, CDR2 FQNEAQ (reference sequence). V was shortened by 6 bases and J by 1 base, with 18 bases between the two germline ends. The CDR3 has 17 amino acids. Assembly of TCR beta libraries relied on iRepertoire HTBI primers together with Arm-PCR of CDR3 regions. TCRdb called the multiplex PCR reads again in MiXCR, with one record for every CDR3 protein. The sample lists around 500,000 distinct CDR3 sequences; more than 10% were seen once. This entry comes from a study of regulatory T cells in long-lasting Graves disease. Study-level information: Antithyroid drug intake by newly diagnosed Graves' patients had lasted under 3 months.

The time point was: newly diagnosed GD, antithyroid drugs for less than 3 months. Researchers made the TCR library from RNA that was extracted from PBMCs. These records were also assigned to another study, of T cells in Graves' hyperthyroidism and ophthalmopathy. That paper states: Blood held most thyroid clonotypes expanded above 0.001 frequency. Ophthalmopathy was identified by the model a median 6.5 months ahead of onset.

V and J are TRBV7-9 and TRBJ2-2; no clear D. The TCR originated in a woman aged 30 to 39 with Graves disease. Sequencing was performed on peripheral blood mononuclear cells (PBMCs), taken at new diagnosis, from a patient treated with antithyroid drugs. CDR3 protein: CASSNRRSGLNTGELFF. As DNA, the CDR3 is TGTGCCAGCAGTAATAGGCGATCTGGGTTGAACACCGGGGAGCTGTTTTTT.